What follows are 29 T cell receptor beta chains derived from one specimen sequenced in a study of CD8+CD57+ T cells in acquired aplastic anemia. Genomic DNA provided the template from which TCR beta VDJ and CDR3 profiles were obtained. TCRdb reprocessed the reads with MiXCR, giving one entry per CDR3 protein. The table has about 170,000 distinct CDR3 sequences, around 60% seen once. Sequencing was performed on sorted CD4+, CD8+, or CD8+CD57+ T cells (not recorded which) from PBMCs. The receptors derive from a human donor in good health.

This clonotype has just a few counts. V and J are TRBV24-1 and TRBJ1-2; no clear D. Deletions cut 2 bases from V and 5 bases from J, with 8 bases between. Germline V lookup: CDR1 KGHDR, CDR2 SFDVKD. This CDR3 contains 13 residues. CDR3 in amino acids: CATSDSAVYGYTF. The CDR3 DNA is TGTGCCACCAGTGATTCGGCGGTTTATGGCTACACCTTC.

This clonotype was detected only a few times. The rearrangement links TRBV18 to TRBJ2-3; 10 positions agree with TRBD1. This CDR3 has 14 residues. With 3 bases clipped from V and 3 bases from J, the junction kept 0 bases outside the gene matches. Per the germline V gene, CDR1 is KGHSH and CDR2 is LQKENI. The CDR3 loop reads CASSPGQGTDTQYF. DNA for the CDR3: TGTGCCAGCTCACCGGGACAGGGGACAGATACGCAGTATTTT.

The CDR3, as DNA: TGTGCCAGCAGCGGTATGCGGGAGGATCACGAGCAGTACTTC. Its translation: CASSGMREDHEQYF. The chain recombines TRBV9 with TRBJ2-7; the match to TRBD2 covers 8 bases. The CDR3 spans 14 residues. The V gene's germline CDR1 is SGDLS and CDR2 YYNGEE. Germline trimming cut 3 bases from V and 5 bases from J; bases unmatched to any gene: 7.

V usage is TRBV2 and J usage is TRBJ2-5, with 7 nucleotides matching TRBD1. The CDR3 runs to 13 residues. The V gene's germline CDR1 is SNHLY and CDR2 FYNNEI. The junction had 6 bases not matched to a gene; V was cut back by 6 bases and J by 5 bases. The CDR3 protein is CASRETGFETQYF. In DNA, the CDR3 is TGTGCCAGCAGGGAGACAGGGTTCGAGACCCAGTACTTC. The variable domain in full, completed from reference TRBV2 and TRBJ2-5, reads EPEVTQTPSHQVTQMGQEVILRCVPISNHLYFYWYRQILGQKVEFLVSFYNNEISEKSEIFDDQFSVERPDGSNFTLKIRSTKLEDSAMYFCASRETGFETQYFGPGTRLLVL.

J is TRBJ2-7 and V is TRBV25-1, with 7 bases identical to TRBD2. CDR1 is MGHDK and CDR2 is SYGVNS in the germline V gene. V was pared by 4 bases and J by 7 bases, with 7 bases of the junction left unmatched. There are 13 residues in the CDR3. The CDR3 DNA reads TGTGCCAGCAGTGTGGGAGGGCCGAAAGAGCAGTACTTC. This codes for CASSVGGPKEQYF.

This clonotype was observed at least ten times. The chain links TRBV10-2 to TRBJ2-6; D may correspond to TRBD1 or TRBD2 (5 bases each). The CDR3 length is 15 residues. The V gene lost 2 bases and the J gene lost 4 bases, with 9 bases spanning the gap. Looked up from germline, CDR1 is WSHSY and CDR2 is SAAADI. CDR3 amino acids: CASSEGGMGANVLTF. The CDR3 DNA reads TGCGCCAGCAGTGAGGGGGGTATGGGGGCCAACGTCCTGACTTTC.

This clonotype was observed a handful of times. This may stem from a read error, because a much larger clone lies one nucleotide away. The V and J genes are TRBV4-2 and TRBJ2-7; D ambiguous. CDR3 length: 13 amino acids. The V end was cut by 0 bases, the J end by 9 bases, with 12 bases between. Germline values: CDR1 LGHNA, CDR2 YNFKEQ. This CDR3 is CASSQERINGQYF. The CDR3 nucleotides are TGTGCCAGCAGCCAAGAGAGGATCAACGGGCAGTACTTC.

The chain carries TRBV7-9 and TRBJ2-1; D uncertain. The CDR3 has 14 residues. Germline CDR1 SEHNR, CDR2 FQNEAQ (reference sequence). The germline V and J ends were trimmed by 1 base and 4 bases, with 8 bases remaining between them. As DNA, the CDR3 is TGTGCCAGCAGCTTAGTCCCCCCTTACAATGAGCAGTTCTTC. It specifies CASSLVPPYNEQFF. Full variable domain (rest looked up from reference TRBV7-9 and TRBJ2-1): DTGVSQNPRHKITKRGQNVTFRCDPISEHNRLYWYRQTLGQGPEFLTYFQNEAQLEKSRLLSDRFSAERPKGSFSTLEIQRTEQGDSAMYLCASSLVPPYNEQFFGPGTRLTVL.

The rearrangement uses TRBV9 and TRBJ2-1; D is unclear. CDR3 length: 12 residues. Germline lookup yields CDR1 SGDLS and CDR2 YYNGEE. Trimming took off 7 bases at V and 8 bases at J, with 13 bases between the two ends. CDR3 bases: TGTGCCAGCCGTAACCAGGTGGATGAGCAGTTCTTC. Amino acids: CASRNQVDEQFF.

This clonotype appeared many times. The genes are TRBV19 and TRBJ1-3, with D unresolved. Trimming left V 7 bases short and J 0 bases short, with 16 bases between. The CDR3 sequence is 16 residues long. Germline V gene lookup returns CDR1 LNHDA and CDR2 SQIVND (reference sequence). The CDR3 nucleotides read TGTGCCAGTACCACGGTAGGGATTACCTCTGGAAACACCATATATTTT. Translated: CASTTVGITSGNTIYF.

V gene TRBV5-1 combines with J gene TRBJ1-1; D call uncertain. Between the trimmed V and J ends, which lost 4 bases and 7 bases, there was a span of 17 bases. The length of the CDR3 is 14 residues. Germline assignment: CDR1 SGHRS and CDR2 YFSETQ. The CDR3 protein is CASSPSAIPLEAFF. As DNA, the CDR3 is TGCGCCAGCAGCCCCTCGGCCATCCCCCTTGAAGCTTTCTTT. Full variable domain (rest looked up from reference TRBV5-1 and TRBJ1-1): KAGVTQTPRYLIKTRGQQVTLSCSPISGHRSVSWYQQTPGQGLQFLFEYFSETQRNKGNFPGRFSGRQFSNSRSEMNVSTLELGDSALYLCASSPSAIPLEAFFGQGTRLTVV.

This rearrangement joins TRBV2 to TRBJ1-6; D ambiguous. CDR3 size: 13 residues. Trimming took off 6 bases at V and 7 bases at J, with 10 bases between the two ends. Germline lookup yields CDR1 SNHLY and CDR2 FYNNEI. The CDR3: CASSYTLNSPLHF. For the CDR3, the DNA is TGTGCCAGCAGCTATACGTTAAATTCACCCCTCCACTTT.

This clonotype appeared a few times. The genes are TRBV7-9 and TRBJ1-3; 7 positions match TRBD1. The V segment lost 5 bases and the J segment 5 bases; nucleotides outside the gene matches: 6. There are 14 residues in the CDR3. The germline V gene encodes CDR1 SEHNR and CDR2 FQNEAQ (reference sequence). CDR3 nucleotide sequence: TGTGCCAGCAGCCCCCAGGGGGTTCGAAACACCATATATTTT. As protein: CASSPQGVRNTIYF. The variable domain in full, completed from reference TRBV7-9 and TRBJ1-3, reads DTGVSQNPRHKITKRGQNVTFRCDPISEHNRLYWYRQTLGQGPEFLTYFQNEAQLEKSRLLSDRFSAERPKGSFSTLEIQRTEQGDSAMYLCASSPQGVRNTIYFGEGSWLTVV.

This rearrangement joins TRBV2 to TRBJ2-5, with 8 bases lining up with TRBD1. This CDR3 region has 14 residues. The junction had 10 bases not matched to a gene; V was cut back by 8 bases and J by 5 bases. Germline V gene data show CDR1 as SNHLY and CDR2 as FYNNEI. The CDR3, as DNA: TGTGCCAGCGGACAGGGAAGACACTCGGAGACCCAGTACTTC. It is translated as CASGQGRHSETQYF.

To note about this clonotype: At one end the junction does not follow the germline gene, possibly because of a read error. CDR3 residues: CASSESVVSSGGKSYNEQFF. The CDR3 DNA is TGCGCCAGCAGTGAGTCGGTGGTGTCTAGCGGGGGGAAATCATACAATGAGCAGTTCTTT. The V gene is TRBV10-1, the J gene TRBJ2-1; 11 bases fit TRBD2. Germline CDR1 reads WNHNN; CDR2 reads SYGVQD (reference sequence). This CDR3 is built from 20 residues.

In this sample, this clonotype turned up many times. The rearrangement uses TRBV9 and TRBJ2-7; D unclear. The V gene lost 0 bases and the J gene lost 1 base, with 11 bases spanning the gap. Germline V lookup: CDR1 SGDLS, CDR2 YYNGEE. The CDR3 loop spans 15 amino acids. This chain's CDR3 is CASSVGPLGSYEQYF. The CDR3 DNA is TGTGCCAGCAGCGTAGGGCCCTTGGGGTCCTACGAGCAGTACTTC.

This chain joins TRBV29-1 and TRBJ2-3; 7 nucleotides line up with TRBD2. Germline-derived CDR1 and CDR2 are SQVTM and ANQGSEA. Trimming took 6 bases from V and 2 from J; bases not matched to a gene: 17. This CDR3 is built from 17 residues. The DNA of the CDR3 is TGCAGCGTCGGCGGGACGGGGGGTCTGACAAACACAGATACGCAGTATTTT. Its translation: CSVGGTGGLTNTDTQYF.

The chain uses TRBV5-6 and TRBJ1-2; TRBD1 matches 9 bases. Germline trimming cut 0 bases from V and 4 bases from J; bases unmatched to any gene: 7. The CDR3 runs 16 residues. Germline values: CDR1 SGHDT, CDR2 YYEEEE. CDR3 in amino acids: CASSLGSGTGTYGYTF. The CDR3 coding sequence is TGTGCCAGCAGCTTGGGGTCGGGGACAGGGACCTATGGCTACACCTTC.

The V gene is TRBV5-1, the J gene TRBJ1-2, with D unclear. This CDR3 comprises 16 residues. Germline V lookup: CDR1 SGHRS, CDR2 YFSETQ. Deletions cut 0 bases from V and 2 bases from J, with 14 bases between. The CDR3 spells CASSLGRVGQNYGYTF. The CDR3 DNA reads TGCGCCAGCAGCTTGGGACGGGTAGGCCAAAACTATGGCTACACCTTC.

This clonotype was observed a handful of times. The chain has TRBV7-3 and TRBJ1-3; D gene uncertain. CDR1 and CDR2 (germline): SGHTA, FQGTGA. Trimming pared 5 bases from V and 2 bases from J, leaving 4 bases between. The CDR3 sequence is 12 residues long. CDR3 coding DNA: TGTGCCAGCAGCACTCCTGGAAACACCATATATTTT. Translated: CASSTPGNTIYF. Full variable domain (remainder filled in from reference TRBV7-3 and TRBJ1-3): GAGVSQTPSNKVTEKGKYVELRCDPISGHTALYWYRQSLGQGPEFLIYFQGTGAADDSGLPNDRFFAVRPEGSVSTLKIQRTERGDSAVYLCASSTPGNTIYFGEGSWLTVV.

This clonotype appeared many times. This chain connects TRBV20-1 to TRBJ2-3; 8 nucleotides match TRBD2. Germline V lookup: CDR1 DFQATT, CDR2 SNEGSKA (reference sequence). The V gene end was trimmed by 4 bases and the J gene end by 1 base; junction bases not matched to a gene: 13. CDR3 length: 17 residues. Here the CDR3 reads CSAMLAGLSWGTDTQYF. The DNA for the CDR3 is TGCAGTGCTATGTTAGCGGGACTGTCCTGGGGCACAGATACGCAGTATTTT.

The rearrangement joins TRBV10-3 to TRBJ1-5; possibly TRBD1 for D (5 bases). Trimming pared 0 bases from V and 7 bases from J, leaving 13 bases between. Germline-derived CDR1 and CDR2 are ENHRY and SYGVKD. The CDR3 has 15 amino acids. CDR3 in DNA: TGTGCCATCAGTGAGTCGGGGGGGGATGGGCAGCCCCAGCATTTT. It specifies CAISESGGDGQPQHF.

Many counts were recorded for this clonotype. The chain carries TRBV7-2 and TRBJ2-7; either TRBD1 or TRBD2 may supply D (5 bases each). Germline CDR1 and CDR2: SGHTA and FQGNSA. Trimming took off 5 bases at V and 4 bases at J, with 18 bases between the two ends. The CDR3 contains 15 residues. CDR3 bases: TGTGCCAGCAGCCTGGGCAGGGAGAATTCATACGAGCAGTACTTC. As protein: CASSLGRENSYEQYF.

The chain employs TRBV5-1 and TRBJ2-1; 7 positions agree with TRBD2. Germline trimming cut 1 base from V and 8 bases from J; bases unmatched to any gene: 9. Germline values: CDR1 SGHRS, CDR2 YFSETQ. The CDR3 is made up of 15 amino acids. CDR3 sequence: CASSLWGGSGDEQFF. In nucleotides, the CDR3 is TGCGCCAGCAGCTTGTGGGGCGGGAGCGGTGATGAGCAGTTCTTC.

This clonotype was seen only once. The rearrangement joins TRBV19 to TRBJ2-5; 12 bases line up with TRBD2. This CDR3 is built from 18 residues. After removal of 9 bases from V and 3 bases from J, the junction contained 17 bases not matched to a gene. Germline CDR1 LNHDA, CDR2 SQIVND (reference sequence). The CDR3 sequence is CASSFNGASGGAEETQYF. The CDR3 coding sequence is TGTGCCAGCAGCTTTAATGGGGCTAGCGGGGGGGCCGAAGAGACCCAGTACTTC.

This clonotype was found many times. The rearrangement joins TRBV13 to TRBJ2-7; TRBD2 matches 7 bases. This CDR3 spans 14 amino acids. The germline gives CDR1 PRHDT, CDR2 FYEKMQ (reference sequence). Trimming at V came to 3 bases and at J to 4 bases, leaving 6 bases not matched to a gene. CDR3 DNA sequence: TGTGCCAGCAGCTTCTCTAGCGGAACTTACGAGCAGTACTTC. Translated: CASSFSSGTYEQYF.

This clonotype was detected ten times or more. The J gene is TRBJ2-7, the V gene TRBV4-2, with D possibly being TRBD1 (5 bases). With 0 bases removed from V and 7 bases from J, the gap between germline ends came to 13 bases. This CDR3 comprises 14 residues. The germline V gene has CDR1 LGHNA and CDR2 YNFKEQ. The CDR3 is CASSQEGLTWEQYF. The CDR3, as DNA: TGTGCCAGCAGCCAAGAGGGGCTGACCTGGGAGCAGTACTTC.

Regarding this clonotype: A read error may account for a junction end that differs from germline. The chain links TRBV7-7 to TRBJ2-3; TRBD2 matches at 8 bases. Germline V gene lookup returns CDR1 SSHAT and CDR2 FNYEAQ (reference sequence). The CDR3 spans 14 residues. The CDR3 is CASSPGLAMDTQYF. DNA of the CDR3: TGTGCTAGCAGCCCCGGACTAGCTATGGATACGCAGTATTTT.

V is TRBV6-4 and J is TRBJ2-3, with D perhaps matching TRBD1 or TRBD2 (6 bases each). Germline V lookup: CDR1 MRHNA, CDR2 SNTAGT. This CDR3 region has 16 residues. Trimming cost V 5 bases and J 3 bases, with 18 bases left between them. The chain's CDR3 is CASSTEGGSGTDTQYF. The CDR3 DNA follows: TGTGCCAGCAGTACCGAGGGGGGATCGGGGACAGATACGCAGTATTTT.